This T cell receptor (beta chain) comes out of a study of T-cell memory formation after mild COVID-19. Findings and limits, study-wide: Clones contracting day 15 to 85 were balanced CD4/CD8; later expanders leaned CD4+.

5'RACE with constant-segment primers yielded barcoded, UMI-tagged TCR alpha and TCR beta cDNA libraries. From the 5' RACE reads, TCRdb called clonotypes with MiXCR, one entry per CDR3 protein. Counted here are 380,000 or so distinct CDR3 sequences, 13% to 15% occurring once; the ten biggest clones make up approximately 20%. About this clonotype: The antigen is not known.

Looked up from germline, CDR1 is SGHVS and CDR2 is FNYEAQ. CDR3 length equals 14 residues. V was cut by 2 bases and J by 1 base, with 6 bases left in between. Sequences were obtained from PBMCs or a T cell subset sorted from them (not recorded which). This sequence was found in a man between 18 and 29 years old who had mild COVID-19 (a few samples of this study predate the infection). Cell type and time point are not known. The genes are TRBV7-6 and TRBJ1-3; no definite D call. The CDR3: CASSLYLSGNTIYF. CDR3 bases: TGTGCCAGCAGCTTATACTTGTCTGGAAACACCATATATTTT.